These T cell receptor beta chains were read from a single sample in a study of blood T cell repertoires in COVID-19. TCRdb's copy holds only in-frame clones and misses some; the assay was immunoSEQ multiplex PCR. The sample consists of around 250,000 clones, around nine tenths of them appearing once. Sample: PBMCs or T cells enriched from blood (not recorded which). Source of these receptors: a woman aged 45 to 65 who had recovered from COVID-19. Both conserved end residues are part of each CDR3. Fields, in order: clone size, D gene, J gene, V gene, CDR3 protein, CDR3 DNA. A D gene is named only where the DNA matches it firmly. Some rows have no size entry. The others give once, few or many, or a class for an expanded clone.

>NA|NA|TRBJ1-6|TRBV5-1
CASRWGESLSPLHF
TGCGCCAGCAGATGGGGCGAATCTCTGTCACCCCTCCACTTT
>NA|TRBD2|TRBJ2-5|TRBV9
CASSVADSGVQGTQYF
TGTGCCAGCAGCGTAGCTGATAGCGGGGTCCAAGGGACCCAGTACTTC
>NA|TRBD2|TRBJ2-1|TRBV2
CASSTGTMTYNEQFF
TGTGCCAGCAGTACCGGGACTATGACCTACAATGAGCAGTTCTTC
>NA|TRBD2|TRBJ2-1|TRBV12-5
CASGIGLAGVAEQFF
TGTGCTAGTGGGATTGGACTAGCGGGAGTAGCTGAGCAGTTCTTC
>NA|TRBD2|TRBJ2-1|TRBV6-2/TRBV6-3
CASSFEASGSSYNEQFF
TGTGCCAGCAGTTTTGAGGCTAGCGGGAGCTCCTACAATGAGCAATTCTTC
>NA|NA|TRBJ2-3|TRBV15
CATSEASPGTDTQYF
TGTGCCACCAGTGAAGCATCACCTGGCACAGATACGCAGTATTTT
>NA|NA|TRBJ2-5|TRBV5-1
CASSSGETQYF
TGCGCCAGCAGCTCCGGGGAGACCCAGTACTTC
>NA|NA|TRBJ2-7|TRBV19
CASSIQPGGEYEQYF
TGTGCCAGTAGTATTCAGCCGGGCGGGGAATACGAGCAGTACTTC
>NA|TRBD2|TRBJ2-1|TRBV7-2
CASSSQGGNEQFF
TGTGCCAGCAGCTCTCAGGGAGGGAATGAGCAGTTCTTC
>few|TRBD1|TRBJ1-4|TRBV5-1
CASSQGQAEKLFF
TGCGCCAGCAGCCAAGGACAGGCTGAAAAACTGTTTTTT
>NA|TRBD1|TRBJ2-7|TRBV5-1
CASSLEPPGQGYEQYF
TGCGCCAGCAGCTTGGAACCCCCGGGACAGGGGTACGAGCAGTACTTC
>NA|NA|TRBJ1-1|TRBV15
CATSRDPGFEAFF
TGTGCCACCAGCAGAGATCCGGGTTTCGAAGCTTTCTTT
>NA|NA|TRBJ1-5|TRBV29-1
CSVGEGDQPQHF
TGCAGCGTTGGGGAAGGGGATCAGCCCCAGCATTTT
>NA|NA|TRBJ1-1|TRBV28
CASSISWRNTEAFF
TGTGCCAGCAGTATCTCATGGAGGAACACTGAAGCTTTCTTT
>NA|NA|TRBJ2-1|TRBV19
CASSITPGLPYNEQFF
TGTGCCAGTAGTATAACACCGGGACTCCCCTACAATGAGCAGTTCTTC
>NA|NA|TRBJ2-1|TRBV29-1
CSVDTMNEQFF
TGCAGCGTTGACACTATGAATGAGCAGTTCTTC
>few|TRBD1|TRBJ1-5|TRBV2
CASGGTGHQPQHF
TGTGCCAGCGGGGGGACAGGGCATCAGCCCCAGCATTTT
>NA|NA|TRBJ1-5|TRBV28
CASSLSRGSEPQHF
TGTGCCAGCAGTTTATCTCGGGGATCGGAGCCCCAGCATTTT
>NA|NA|TRBJ2-7|TRBV28
CASSSPKYEQYF
TGTGCCAGCAGTTCCCCTAAATACGAGCAGTACTTC
>once|NA|TRBJ2-1|TRBV3-1/TRBV3-2
CASKWALQNEQFF
TGTGCCAGCAAATGGGCTTTGCAAAATGAGCAGTTCTTC
>once|TRBD1|TRBJ2-2|TRBV25-1
CATRGQGYTGELFF
TGTGCCACCAGAGGACAGGGGTACACCGGGGAGCTGTTTTTT
>NA|NA|TRBJ1-1|TRBV12-3/TRBV12-4
CASSSRWNTEAFF
TGTGCCAGCAGTAGCAGGTGGAACACTGAAGCTTTCTTT
>NA|NA|TRBJ1-1|TRBV19
CASSIRGLNTEAFF
TGTGCCAGTAGTATACGCGGGCTGAACACTGAAGCTTTCTTT
>once|NA|TRBJ2-1|TRBV11-2
CASSLVGTLSLYEQFF
TGTGCCAGCAGCTTAGTCGGGACTTTATCTTTGTATGAGCAGTTCTTC
>few|TRBD1|TRBJ2-2|TRBV7-3
CASSLMGQGPGELFF
TGTGCCAGCAGCTTAATGGGACAGGGTCCCGGGGAGCTGTTTTTT
>NA|TRBD1|TRBJ1-5|TRBV4-2
CASSQGVTGSNQPQHF
TGTGCCAGCAGCCAAGGCGTGACAGGGAGCAATCAGCCCCAGCATTTT
>NA|TRBD1|TRBJ1-5|TRBV28
CASRIVGQGIPYSNQPQHF
TGTGCCAGCAGGATCGTGGGACAGGGAATACCTTATAGCAATCAGCCCCAGCATTTT
>once|TRBD2|TRBJ2-1|TRBV7-3
CASSPDRVSGRFNEQFF
TGTGCCAGCAGCCCGGACAGGGTTAGCGGGAGGTTCAATGAGCAGTTCTTC
>NA|TRBD1|TRBJ1-1|TRBV7-9
CASSVQGTGLQAFF
TGTGCCAGCAGTGTTCAAGGGACAGGTCTTCAAGCTTTCTTT
>NA|TRBD2|TRBJ2-7|TRBV3-1/TRBV3-2
CASSQVAGGPYEQYF
TGTGCCAGCAGCCAAGTAGCGGGAGGGCCGTACGAGCAGTACTTC
>NA|TRBD1|TRBJ1-2|TRBV11-2
CASSLWGQGSGGYTF
TGTGCCAGCAGCCTCTGGGGACAGGGGTCCGGTGGCTACACCTTC
>NA|TRBD2|TRBJ2-7|TRBV2
CASSEGELAGTYEQYF
TGTGCCAGCAGTGAGGGGGAACTAGCGGGAACCTACGAGCAGTACTTC
>NA|NA|TRBJ1-6|TRBV5-6
CASSLVGANSPLHF
TGTGCCAGCAGTCTTGTGGGGGCTAATTCACCCCTCCACTTT
>NA|NA|TRBJ1-2|TRBV4-1
CASSQDQSRAPYGYTF
TGCGCCAGCAGCCAAGATCAATCCAGGGCCCCCTATGGCTACACCTTC
>NA|NA|TRBJ1-2|TRBV18
CASSPDIWGYTF
TGTGCCAGCTCACCAGACATCTGGGGCTACACCTTC
>NA|TRBD2|TRBJ2-6|TRBV30
CAWRRGRAGAGANVLTF
TGTGCCTGGAGACGCGGGAGGGCTGGAGCTGGGGCCAACGTCCTGACTTTC
>NA|TRBD2|TRBJ2-3|TRBV5-1
CASSSEAGGTDTQYF
TGCGCCAGCAGCTCCGAAGCGGGAGGGACAGATACGCAGTATTTT
>NA|NA|TRBJ1-6|TRBV28
CASSAFSSPLHF
TGTGCCAGCAGTGCTTTCAGTTCACCCCTCCACTTT
>once|NA|TRBJ2-7|TRBV5-1
CASSRDTTYEQYF
TGCGCCAGCAGCCGGGACACAACCTACGAGCAGTACTTC
>NA|TRBD2|TRBJ2-1|TRBV19
CASSIASGSSVWFAEQFF
TGTGCCAGTAGTATAGCTAGCGGGAGCTCGGTTTGGTTTGCTGAGCAGTTCTTC